This record looks at one T cell receptor (beta chain) sequence and its context. The data belong to a study of siplizumab effects on memory and regulatory T cells. Germline CDR1 reads SNHLY; CDR2 reads FYNNEI. The CDR3 consists of 15 residues. The V gene lost 4 bases and the J gene lost 0 bases, with 12 bases spanning the gap. This table comes from immunoSEQ multiplex PCR, and its TCRdb copy is limited to in-frame clones, with some not included. The sample lists over 65,000 clones, 95% occurring once. The sequenced sample consisted of CD8+ T cells sorted from blood. The chain recombines TRBV2 with TRBJ1-2; D remains ambiguous. The sequence came from a human donor in good health. The CDR3 bases are TGTGCCAGCAGTGGGACGACTGAGGCTAACTATGGCTACACCTTC. Translation gives CASSGTTEANYGYTF.